This T cell receptor beta chain was found in a study of blood T cells in healthy people across ages. General observations from the study: The long-lived group displayed more naive CD4+ cells, plus higher diversity, than the aged donors did.

About this clonotype: What it binds is unknown.

Looked up from germline, CDR1 is LNHDA and CDR2 is SQIVND (reference sequence). The CDR3 spans 17 residues. The ends were cut back, 4 bases at V and 2 bases at J, with 21 bases in the middle. The second PCR ran about 6 to 12 cycles with a sample-barcoded 5' primer and J-beta primers. TCRdb called the 5' RACE reads again in MiXCR, with one record for every CDR3 protein. Altogether 750,000 to 1,000,000 distinct CDR3 sequences are present, approximately 32% being singletons, with the ten largest covering 9.5% to 13%. This sample was also put to use in a study of T cells of mothers and their children. Per that study: Using roughly 1.4 ug per 15 ul, all extracted RNA underwent cDNA synthesis. Each child contributed several million TCR beta CDR3 reads, while each mother contributed over 9 million. The overlap seen between related mothers and children slightly exceeded that of unrelated pairs, though not significantly.

V is TRBV19 and J is TRBJ2-7; TRBD1 might be the D (6 bases). The receptor was derived from a woman aged 40 to 49 in good health. Sequences were obtained from blood. The CDR3 DNA reads as TGTGCCAGTAGTACCTCGGGACACCGTACTGCCCCCTACGAGCAGTACTTC. Its translation is CASSTSGHRTAPYEQYF. Looking up the rest from reference TRBV19 and TRBJ2-7 gives the full variable domain: DGGITQSPKYLFRKEGQNVTLSCEQNLNHDAMYWYRQDPGQGLRLIYYSQIVNDFQKGDIAEGYSVSREKKESFPLTVTSAQKNPTAFYLCASSTSGHRTAPYEQYFGPGTRLTVT.